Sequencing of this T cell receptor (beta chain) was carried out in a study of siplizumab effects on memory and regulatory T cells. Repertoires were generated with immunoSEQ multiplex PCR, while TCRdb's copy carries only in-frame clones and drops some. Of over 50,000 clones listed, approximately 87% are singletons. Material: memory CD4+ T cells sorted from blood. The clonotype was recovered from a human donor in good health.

Written as DNA, the CDR3 is TGCGCCAGCAGCTACAGACTAGCGGGAGCGGAACAGTACTTC. Protein product: CASSYRLAGAEQYF. The chain uses TRBV5-1 and TRBJ2-7, with 12 bases that match TRBD2. Per germline, CDR1 SGHRS and CDR2 YFSETQ. CDR3 length equals 14 residues. V lost 3 bases to trimming and J lost 10 bases; unmatched junction nucleotides: 8.